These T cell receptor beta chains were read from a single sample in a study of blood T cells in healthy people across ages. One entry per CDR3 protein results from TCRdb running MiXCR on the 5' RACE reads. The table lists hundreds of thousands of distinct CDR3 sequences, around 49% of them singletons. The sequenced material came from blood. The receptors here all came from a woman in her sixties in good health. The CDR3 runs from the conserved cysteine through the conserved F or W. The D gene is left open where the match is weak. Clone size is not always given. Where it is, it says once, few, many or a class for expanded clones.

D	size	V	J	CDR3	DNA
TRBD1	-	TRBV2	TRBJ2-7	CASSGTGIYEQYF	TGTGCCAGCAGTGGGACAGGGATATACGAGCAGTACTTC
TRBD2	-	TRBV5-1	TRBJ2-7	CASSWTTSGSTYEQYF	TGCGCCAGCAGCTGGACGACTAGCGGGTCGACCTACGAGCAGTACTTC
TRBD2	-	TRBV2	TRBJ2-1	CAGRRQTSRNEQFF	TGTGCCGGACGACGTCAGACTAGCCGCAATGAGCAGTTCTTC
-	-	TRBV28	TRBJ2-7	CASRSTYGEQYF	TGTGCCAGCAGGAGCACGTACGGCGAGCAGTACTTC
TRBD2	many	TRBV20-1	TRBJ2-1	CSARDPLAGSYNEQFF	TGCAGTGCTAGAGATCCCTTAGCGGGATCGTACAATGAGCAGTTCTTC
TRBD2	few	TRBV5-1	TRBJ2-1	CASSLDVTSGRSQFF	TGCGCCAGCAGCTTGGATGTGACTAGCGGGAGGTCCCAGTTCTTC
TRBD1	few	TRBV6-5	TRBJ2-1	CATQKPGTGVHEQFF	TGTGCCACACAAAAACCGGGGACAGGCGTCCATGAGCAGTTCTTC
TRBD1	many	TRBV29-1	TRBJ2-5	CSGGQGGETQYF	TGCAGCGGCGGACAGGGTGGGGAGACCCAGTACTTC
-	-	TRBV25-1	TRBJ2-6	CASSDGLGSGANVLTF	TGTGCCAGCAGTGATGGGCTTGGGTCTGGGGCCAACGTCCTGACTTTC
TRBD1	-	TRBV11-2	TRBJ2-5	CASSQYRGRRETQYF	TGTGCCAGCAGCCAATACAGGGGGCGGAGAGAGACCCAGTACTTC
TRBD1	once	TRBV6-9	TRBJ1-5	CASSYWDRGTNPYNQPQHF	TGTGCCAGCAGTTATTGGGACAGGGGAACCAATCCCTACAATCAGCCCCAGCATTTT
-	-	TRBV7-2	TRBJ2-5	CASSPWDSRTQYF	TGTGCCAGCAGCCCATGGGACTCGCGGACCCAGTACTTC
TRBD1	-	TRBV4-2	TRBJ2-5	CASGPGQGNQETQYF	TGTGCCAGCGGCCCCGGACAGGGAAATCAAGAGACCCAGTACTTC